The rows below give T cell receptor beta chains drawn from one sample of a study of human T cells and chemical hapten exposure. TCRdb re-analysed the RACE reads in MiXCR, keeping a single row per CDR3 protein. In the table there are 300,000 to 350,000 distinct CDR3 sequences, about 7% of which are singletons. This specimen consisted of whole blood, obtained in connection with sensitization to the hapten diphenylcyclopropenone (DPC). These receptors were obtained from a woman aged 18-29 years with alopecia areata. Some clones in this sample may be carry-over from other donors' samples. Both conserved end residues are part of each CDR3. D genes are given only for firm matches. Clone size is stated in some rows and not others, as once, few, many or a class when expanded.

length | size | J | V | D | DNA | CDR3
18 | few | TRBJ1-4 | TRBV7-2 | TRBD1 | TGTGCCAGCAGCTTCCTAGCTTTTAGACAGGGGAGGGGAGAAAAACTGTTTTTT | CASSFLAFRQGRGEKLFF
14 | few | TRBJ2-3 | TRBV7-2 | - | TGTGCCAGCAGAAGGGGGAGCGGGTCAGATACGCAGTATTTT | CASRRGSGSDTQYF
15 | many | TRBJ2-7 | TRBV12-3/TRBV12-4 | TRBD1 | TGTGCCAGCAGTCGAACCGGGACAGGGACTCACGAGCAGTACTTC | CASSRTGTGTHEQYF
15 | few | TRBJ1-5 | TRBV27 | - | TGTGCCAGCAGGCGGCACAGTAATAGCAATCAGCCCCAGCATTTT | CASRRHSNSNQPQHF
14 | many | TRBJ2-3 | TRBV7-2 | - | TGTGCCAGCAGCTGGCGTGCGAGCACAGATACGCAGTATTTT | CASSWRASTDTQYF
15 | many | TRBJ1-1 | TRBV20-1 | - | TGCAGTGCTAGAGATCCCCTGGCAGAGAACACTGAAGCTTTCTTT | CSARDPLAENTEAFF
17 | few | TRBJ2-5 | TRBV7-9 | - | TGTGCCAGCAGCTTAAAGTGGGTGCAGGCTAAAGGAGAGACCCAGTACTTC | CASSLKWVQAKGETQYF
17 | many | TRBJ2-6 | TRBV2 | - | TGTGCCAGCAGTGAAGCCGGGGGAAGGGCTGGGGCCAACGTCCTGACTTTC | CASSEAGGRAGANVLTF
15 | few | TRBJ2-3 | TRBV10-3 | - | TGTGCCATCAAGCCCCAGGGGCTCGTCACGGGTACGCAGTATTTT | CAIKPQGLVTGTQYF
11 | many | TRBJ2-3 | TRBV28 | - | TGTGCCAGCAGTTCCGAGGATACGCAGTATTTT | CASSSEDTQYF
14 | many | TRBJ2-7 | TRBV6-1 | TRBD2 | TGTGCCACCTCCTCGCGGGGGGCTTCCTACGAGCAGTACTTC | CATSSRGASYEQYF
13 | few | TRBJ1-4 | TRBV2 | - | TGTGCCAGCGCCCAGGGGAGGAATGAAAAACTGTTTTTT | CASAQGRNEKLFF
15 | many | TRBJ1-1 | TRBV6-2/TRBV6-3 | - | TGTGCCAGCAGTTCCCTGGACAAAATGAACACTGAAGCTTTCTTT | CASSSLDKMNTEAFF
14 | few | TRBJ2-1 | TRBV11-2 | TRBD1 | TGTGCCAGCCGGGACAGGGGGTCGAGTGGGGAGCAGTTCTTC | CASRDRGSSGEQFF
17 | many | TRBJ1-3 | TRBV5-1 | TRBD1 | TGCGCCAGCAGCGCAACCGGGACAGCCTCATCTGGAAACACCATATATTTT | CASSATGTASSGNTIYF
14 | - | TRBJ2-2 | TRBV7-8 | - | TGTGCCAGCAGCTTAGTTCATGGCACCGGGGAGCTGTTTTTT | CASSLVHGTGELFF
13 | many | TRBJ2-7 | TRBV20-1 | - | TGCAGTGCTAATCCCCCAGGGGGGCACGAGCAGTACTTC | CSANPPGGHEQYF
15 | few | TRBJ1-2 | TRBV5-6 | TRBD1 | TGTGCCAGCAGCTTGCGAGGACAGGGTTCCTATGGCTACACCTTC | CASSLRGQGSYGYTF
16 | few | TRBJ2-7 | TRBV18 | - | TGTGCCAGCTCACTATTCGCCCGGGACATCGGCTCCGAGCAGTACTTC | CASSLFARDIGSEQYF
15 | - | TRBJ2-5 | TRBV9 | - | TGTGCCAGCACCCCTACCGGGGCGATTCAAGAGACCCAGTACTTC | CASTPTGAIQETQYF
14 | - | TRBJ2-3 | TRBV7-2 | - | TGTGCCAGCAGCTTTGTCAGGGAAGGAGATACGCAGTATTTT | CASSFVREGDTQYF
15 | many | TRBJ2-2 | TRBV12-3/TRBV12-4 | - | TGTGCCATTACGGTGGGGATACGTGTAACCGGGGAGCTGTTTTTT | CAITVGIRVTGELFF
15 | few | TRBJ2-2 | TRBV29-1 | TRBD2 | TGCAGCGTCACGAAGGCGGGGGCGAACACCGGGGAGCTGTTTTTT | CSVTKAGANTGELFF
14 | - | TRBJ2-1 | TRBV15 | TRBD1 | TGTGCCACCAGTCCGTCCCGACAGGGGGGGGAGCAGTTCTTC | CATSPSRQGGEQFF
13 | few | TRBJ1-1 | TRBV2 | - | TGTGCCAGCCGGGACACCTTAGGGACTGAAGCTTTCTTT | CASRDTLGTEAFF
18 | few | TRBJ2-3 | TRBV6-2/TRBV6-3 | TRBD2 | TGTGCCAGCAGTTACTCGATCCTTCGCGGGGGGCCAGTAGATACGCAGTATTTT | CASSYSILRGGPVDTQYF
14 | - | TRBJ2-3 | TRBV6-1 | - | TGTGCCACCGCACGGGACACTATAACAGATACGCAGTATTTT | CATARDTITDTQYF
16 | - | TRBJ2-3 | TRBV12-3/TRBV12-4 | TRBD2 | TGTGCCAGCAGTTTATCCAGCGGGGGTCCTTCAGATACGCAGTATTTT | CASSLSSGGPSDTQYF
16 | few | TRBJ2-1 | TRBV4-1 | - | TGCGCCAGCAGTCCGGGACTCCCAAATCGCTACAATGAGCAGTTCTTC | CASSPGLPNRYNEQFF
15 | - | TRBJ2-7 | TRBV7-9 | - | TGTGCCAGCAGCCCCAGACAGAGCCGCTCCTACGAGCAGTACTTC | CASSPRQSRSYEQYF
14 | - | TRBJ2-3 | TRBV29-1 | - | TGCAGCGTTGAACTTGGGCCTGGGACAGATACGCAGTATTTT | CSVELGPGTDTQYF
20 | many | TRBJ2-1 | TRBV5-1 | TRBD2 | TGCGCCAGCAGCTTGGTTTCCCTAGCGGGGGTTCCCAGCTCCTACAATGAGCAGTTCTTC | CASSLVSLAGVPSSYNEQFF
16 | - | TRBJ2-4 | TRBV2 | - | TGTGCCAGCAGTGGGACCAATTCCCTGGCCAAAAACATTCAGTACTTC | CASSGTNSLAKNIQYF
12 | - | TRBJ1-2 | TRBV12-3/TRBV12-4 | TRBD1 | TGTGCCAGCAGTCCAGGGGGCAGAGGCTACACCTTC | CASSPGGRGYTF
18 | - | TRBJ1-1 | TRBV11-2 | - | TGTGCCAGCAGCTTAGGTTCGGGCGGGGGCGCAAGTAGAACTGAAGCTTTCTTT | CASSLGSGGGASRTEAFF
17 | few | TRBJ1-5 | TRBV4-3 | TRBD1 | TGCGCCAGCAGCCATTACCCGTTAGGGACAGGGGACCAGCCCCAGCATTTT | CASSHYPLGTGDQPQHF
11 | few | TRBJ2-7 | TRBV20-1 | - | TGCAGTGCTAGCATTTCCTACGAGCAGTACTTC | CSASISYEQYF
14 | few | TRBJ2-2 | TRBV12-3/TRBV12-4 | - | TGTGCCAGCAGTTTTGCGAGCAACACCGGGGAGCTGTTTTTT | CASSFASNTGELFF
16 | few | TRBJ2-3 | TRBV6-5 | TRBD2 | TGTGCCAGCAGCAGAGCGAGCGGGGGGGCCGGAGATACGCAGTATTTT | CASSRASGGAGDTQYF
16 | many | TRBJ1-1 | TRBV12-3/TRBV12-4 | TRBD1 | TGTGCCAGCAGTTTTCGAGTAGGGGGCAAGGACACTGAAGCTTTCTTT | CASSFRVGGKDTEAFF
15 | - | TRBJ1-2 | TRBV6-2/TRBV6-3 | TRBD1 | TGTGCCAGCAGTTACGGAACAGGGGATAACTATGGCTACACCTTC | CASSYGTGDNYGYTF
20 | many | TRBJ2-2 | TRBV7-2 | TRBD2 | TGTGCCAGCAGCCGTCAGCGGGGAGCCCTACCCCTCACGAACACCGGGGAGCTGTTTTTT | CASSRQRGALPLTNTGELFF